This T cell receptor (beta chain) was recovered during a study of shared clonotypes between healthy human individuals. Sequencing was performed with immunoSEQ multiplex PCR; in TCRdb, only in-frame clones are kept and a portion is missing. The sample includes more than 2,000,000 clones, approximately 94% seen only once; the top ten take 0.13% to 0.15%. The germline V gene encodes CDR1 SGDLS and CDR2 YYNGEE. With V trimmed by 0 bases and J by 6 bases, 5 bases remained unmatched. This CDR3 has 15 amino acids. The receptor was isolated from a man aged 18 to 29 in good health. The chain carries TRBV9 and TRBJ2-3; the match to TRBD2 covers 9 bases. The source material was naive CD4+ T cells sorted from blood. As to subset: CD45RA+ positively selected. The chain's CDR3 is CASSVDLAGLDTQYF. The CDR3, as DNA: TGTGCCAGCAGCGTAGATCTAGCGGGATTGGATACGCAGTATTTT. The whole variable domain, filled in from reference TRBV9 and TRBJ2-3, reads DSGVTQTPKHLITATGQRVTLRCSPRSGDLSVYWYQQSLDQGLQFLIQYYNGEERAKGNILERFSAQQFPDLHSELNLSSLELGDSALYFCASSVDLAGLDTQYFGPGTRLTVL.